This TCR beta chain was captured by sequencing in a study of monozygotic twins with cystic fibrosis (dated by TCRdb to the early 2020s). Some background on the complete study: Barcoded libraries were made from approximately 2.8 micrograms of fragmented DNA using roughly 16 PCR cycles. TCR beta repertoires were compared within and between 16 monozygotic twin pairs with cystic fibrosis so that genetic influence on V and J gene usage could be assessed. The cohort included ten female and six male twin pairs, mostly children and adolescents, aged roughly 2.0 to 36.4 years with a median of approximately 8.2 years. Twins were ranked among about 1,100 cohort participants for weight-for-height and FEVPerc (FEV1 disease centile) on the day of blood sampling. Data for three of the twin pairs had been reported previously in another context.

Following the manufacturer's instructions, TCR beta CDR3 regions were amplified by multiplex PCR with the immunoSEQ immune profiling system. Sequencing was performed on an Illumina NextSeq system. Per the authors' processing: The immunoSEQ Analyzer platform handled processing of the sequence data, and clonality was calculated by taking the square root of Simpson's index of productive rearrangements. Similarity in V and J usage was quantified by Jensen-Shannon distance, and CDR3 generation probabilities were calculated with OLGA. The researchers looked up shared CDR3 sequences in the immuneACCESS database (August 2020) and in VDJdb (December 2020). TCRdb took this table from immuneACCESS and kept in-frame rearrangements with V and J called. Such tables lack part of the clones; where checked against another copy, unresolved V genes explain under half of the gap, and the rest is unexplained. V and J calls and clone size are those listed in that table; D and trimming were worked out from the DNA. The table for this sample lists 30,000 to 35,000 clones; under 70% of them were counted only once. The ten top clones hold approximately 0.79% of the sample.

This clone was recorded only once. Its antigen has not been determined. Within one base of it there is no much larger clone, and no base qualities were kept. The twin pairs came from the European Cystic Fibrosis Twin and Sibling Study Cohort, which recruited patients from more than 150 CF clinics across 14 European countries. Zygosity and CFTR genotype were verified in-house, with zygosity tested by multiplex PCR of nine short tandem repeat loci. Each twin gave a peripheral blood sample, and clinical parameters were documented on that same day of blood sampling. Phenol/chloroform extraction was used to isolate genomic DNA from peripheral blood cells, and the DNA was then kept in TE buffer at 4 degrees C. What the research found in general, with its limitations: Sharing of nucleotide-identical clonotypes was significantly greater within monozygotic CF twin pairs than between unrelated CF individuals (P = 0.000026, Mann-Whitney). The greatest similarity to the co-twin was observed for V gene usage in 13 of 16 pairs and for J usage in 8 of 16 pairs, which suggested genetic constraints. The cohort was small, and no association was found between shared CDR3 numbers and age, concordance or disease severity. Simpson clonality was generally low (median about 0.009), suggesting a naive-dominated repertoire, with higher clonality in the most severely affected patients.

Relative to germline, V is 8 bases shorter and J is 7 bases shorter, with 14 bases between their ends. From its cysteine to its phenylalanine, the CDR3 spans 13 amino acids. Only the CDR3 region is kept as DNA, spanning 39 bases read in frame from base 1. The germline V gene specifies SGHNT as CDR1 and YENEEA as CDR2. Sequenced input: blood. The sequence was collected from a girl aged 5 to 17 with cystic fibrosis. Recombination joined TRBV11-3 with TRBJ2-2; the D call is possibly TRBD1 or TRBD2, each sharing 6 bases. The CDR3 reads as follows: CASARGGRGELFF. Here is the DNA: TGTGCCAGCGCTCGTGGGGGGCGCGGGGAGCTGTTTTTT.